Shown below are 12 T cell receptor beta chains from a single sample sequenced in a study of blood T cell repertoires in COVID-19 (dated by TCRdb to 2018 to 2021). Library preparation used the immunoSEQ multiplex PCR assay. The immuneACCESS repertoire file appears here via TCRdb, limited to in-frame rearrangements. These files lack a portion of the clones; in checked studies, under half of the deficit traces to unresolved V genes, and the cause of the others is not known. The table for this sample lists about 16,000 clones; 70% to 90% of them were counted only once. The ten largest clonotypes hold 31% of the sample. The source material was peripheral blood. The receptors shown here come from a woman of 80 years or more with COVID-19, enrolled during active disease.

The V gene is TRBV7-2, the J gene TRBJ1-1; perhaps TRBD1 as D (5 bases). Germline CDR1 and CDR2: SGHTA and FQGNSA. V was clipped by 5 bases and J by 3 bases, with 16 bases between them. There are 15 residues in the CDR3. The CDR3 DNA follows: TGTGCCAGCAGCCTTACCGGGGGGGGATACACTGAAGCTTTCTTT. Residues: CASSLTGGGYTEAFF. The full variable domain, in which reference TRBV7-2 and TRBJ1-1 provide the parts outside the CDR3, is GAGVSQSPSNKVTEKGKDVELRCDPISGHTALYWYRQSLGQGLEFLIYFQGNSAPDKSGLPSDRFSAERTGGSVSTLTIQRTQQEDSAVYLCASSLTGGGYTEAFFGQGTRLTVV.

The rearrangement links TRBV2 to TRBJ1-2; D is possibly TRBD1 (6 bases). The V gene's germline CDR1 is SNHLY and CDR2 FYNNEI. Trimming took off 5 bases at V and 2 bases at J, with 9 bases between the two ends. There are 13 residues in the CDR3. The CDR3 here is CASSTDRNYGYTF. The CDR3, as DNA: TGTGCCAGCAGTACCGACAGGAACTATGGCTACACCTTC.

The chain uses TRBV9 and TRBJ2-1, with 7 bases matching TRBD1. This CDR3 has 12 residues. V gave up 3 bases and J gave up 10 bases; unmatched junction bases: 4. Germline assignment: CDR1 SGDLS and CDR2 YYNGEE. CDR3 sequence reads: CASSDRGKEQFF. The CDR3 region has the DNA TGTGCCAGCAGCGACAGGGGCAAGGAGCAGTTCTTC.

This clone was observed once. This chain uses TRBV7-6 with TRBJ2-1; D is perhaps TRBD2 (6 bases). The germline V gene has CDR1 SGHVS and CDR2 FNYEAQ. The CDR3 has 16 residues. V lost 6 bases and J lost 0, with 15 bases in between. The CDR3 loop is CASRSGLASSYNEQFF. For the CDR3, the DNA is TGTGCCAGCAGGTCGGGACTCGCAAGCTCCTACAATGAGCAGTTCTTC. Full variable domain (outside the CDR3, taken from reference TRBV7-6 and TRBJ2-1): GAGVSQSPRYKVTKRGQDVALRCDPISGHVSLYWYRQALGQGPEFLTYFNYEAQQDKSGLPNDRFSAERPEGSISTLTIQRTEQRDSAMYRCASRSGLASSYNEQFFGPGTRLTVL.

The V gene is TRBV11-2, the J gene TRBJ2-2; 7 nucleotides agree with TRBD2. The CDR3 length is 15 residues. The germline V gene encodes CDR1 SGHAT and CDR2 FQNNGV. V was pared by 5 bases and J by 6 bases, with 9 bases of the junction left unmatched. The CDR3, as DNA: TGTGCCAGCAGCAGTCTGCCCGCGGGGGCCGGGGAGCTGTTTTTT. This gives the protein CASSSLPAGAGELFF.

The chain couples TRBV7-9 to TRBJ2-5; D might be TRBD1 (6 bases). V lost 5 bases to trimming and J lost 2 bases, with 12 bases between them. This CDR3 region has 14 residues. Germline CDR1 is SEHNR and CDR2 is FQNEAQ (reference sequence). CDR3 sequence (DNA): TGTGCCAGCAGCCTCGACAGGACACAAGAGACCCAGTACTTC. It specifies CASSLDRTQETQYF. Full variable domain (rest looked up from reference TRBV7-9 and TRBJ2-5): DTGVSQNPRHKITKRGQNVTFRCDPISEHNRLYWYRQTLGQGPEFLTYFQNEAQLEKSRLLSDRFSAERPKGSFSTLEIQRTEQGDSAMYLCASSLDRTQETQYFGPGTRLLVL.

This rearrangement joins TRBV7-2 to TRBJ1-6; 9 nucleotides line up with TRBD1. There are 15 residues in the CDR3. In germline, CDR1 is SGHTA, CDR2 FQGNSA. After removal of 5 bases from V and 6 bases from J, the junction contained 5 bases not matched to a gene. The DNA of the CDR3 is TGTGCCAGCAGCCCATTGACAGGGGGTAATTCACCCCTCCACTTT. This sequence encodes CASSPLTGGNSPLHF.

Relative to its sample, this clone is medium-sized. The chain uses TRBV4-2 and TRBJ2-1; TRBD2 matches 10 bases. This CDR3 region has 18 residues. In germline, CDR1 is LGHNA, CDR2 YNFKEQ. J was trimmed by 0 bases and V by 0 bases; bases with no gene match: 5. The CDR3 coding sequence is TGTGCCAGCAGCCAAGATTCGTCTAGCGGGAGCTCCTACAATGAGCAGTTCTTC. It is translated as CASSQDSSSGSSYNEQFF.

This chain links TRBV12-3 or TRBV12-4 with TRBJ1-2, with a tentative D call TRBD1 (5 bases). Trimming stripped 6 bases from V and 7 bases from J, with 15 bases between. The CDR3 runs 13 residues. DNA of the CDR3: TGTGCCAGCAGCCTGGATGATCAGGGTGGCTACACCTTC. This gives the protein CASSLDDQGGYTF.

CDR3: CSASSRVAGRAYNEQFF. The CDR3, as DNA: TGCAGTGCTAGTTCTCGAGTAGCGGGGAGGGCCTACAATGAGCAGTTCTTC. The chain joins TRBV20-1 to TRBJ2-1, with 8 bases lining up with TRBD2. CDR3 size: 17 residues. Germline V gene lookup returns CDR1 DFQATT and CDR2 SNEGSKA (reference sequence). J lost 2 bases, V lost 3 bases, and 12 bases had no gene match.

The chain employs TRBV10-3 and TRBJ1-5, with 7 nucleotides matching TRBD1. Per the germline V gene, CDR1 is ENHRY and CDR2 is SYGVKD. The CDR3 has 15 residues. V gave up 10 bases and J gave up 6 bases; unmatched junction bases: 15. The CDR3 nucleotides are TGTGCCACACAGGGAGAAACAGGGGCAGGTCAGCCCCAGCATTTT. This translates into CATQGETGAGQPQHF.

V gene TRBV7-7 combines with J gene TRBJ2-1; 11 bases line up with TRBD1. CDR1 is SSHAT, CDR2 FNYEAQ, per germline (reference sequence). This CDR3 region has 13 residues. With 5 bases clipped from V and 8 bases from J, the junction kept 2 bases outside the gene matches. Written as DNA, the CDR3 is TGTGCCAGCAGCCGGGACAGGGGGGATGAGCAGTTCTTC. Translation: CASSRDRGDEQFF.